The T cell receptor beta chain under discussion was sequenced for a study of blood T cell repertoires in COVID-19. In the study overall: Some COVID-19 samples were acute and others convalescent; all came from the United States, Italy and Spain. Sources were T cells, B-cell-depleted T cells, or PBMCs; the material itself was cDNA or gDNA.

Between the trimmed V and J ends, which lost 6 bases and 5 bases, there was a span of 13 bases. CDR1 is MNHEY, CDR2 SVGAGI, per germline. The CDR3 has 14 residues. How the authors handled the data: Cell counts per sample came from amplifying reference gene primers. Assay used: immunoSEQ multiplex PCR; TCRdb lists only in-frame clones, some missing. Clonal size and the V and J genes are those of that table, whereas D and trimming came from the DNA. The table includes about 80,000 clones, about 91% detected once. The chain uses TRBV6-5 and TRBJ1-4; perhaps TRBD1 as D (6 bases). Sequenced material: peripheral blood. The source of this sequence is a woman aged 80 or older with acute or convalescent COVID-19. This CDR3 reads CASRGGRENEKLFF. The CDR3 nucleotides are TGTGCCAGCAGAGGGGGACGGGAAAATGAAAAACTGTTTTTT.